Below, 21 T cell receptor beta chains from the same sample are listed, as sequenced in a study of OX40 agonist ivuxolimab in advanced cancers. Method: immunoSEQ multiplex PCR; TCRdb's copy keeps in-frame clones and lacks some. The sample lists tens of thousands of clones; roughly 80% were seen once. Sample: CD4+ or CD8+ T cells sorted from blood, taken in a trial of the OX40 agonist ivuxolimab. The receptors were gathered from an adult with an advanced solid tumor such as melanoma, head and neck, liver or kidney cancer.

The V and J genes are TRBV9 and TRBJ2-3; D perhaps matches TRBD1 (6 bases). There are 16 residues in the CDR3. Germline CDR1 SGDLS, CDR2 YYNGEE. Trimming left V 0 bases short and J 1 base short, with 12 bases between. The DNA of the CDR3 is TGTGCCAGCAGCGTAGGAGGCCACAGGGGCACAGATACGCAGTATTTT. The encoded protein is CASSVGGHRGTDTQYF.

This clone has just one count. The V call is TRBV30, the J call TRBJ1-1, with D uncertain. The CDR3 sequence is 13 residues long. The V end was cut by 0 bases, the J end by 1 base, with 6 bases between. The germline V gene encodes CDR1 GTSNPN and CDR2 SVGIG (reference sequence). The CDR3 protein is CAWSVSQNTEAFF. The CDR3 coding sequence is TGTGCCTGGAGTGTAAGTCAGAACACTGAAGCTTTCTTT.

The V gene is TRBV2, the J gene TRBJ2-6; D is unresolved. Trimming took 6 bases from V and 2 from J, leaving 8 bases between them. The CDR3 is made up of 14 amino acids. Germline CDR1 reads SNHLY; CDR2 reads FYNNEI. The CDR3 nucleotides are TGTGCCAGCAGGGCAGAGACTGGGGCCAACGTCCTGACTTTC. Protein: CASRAETGANVLTF.

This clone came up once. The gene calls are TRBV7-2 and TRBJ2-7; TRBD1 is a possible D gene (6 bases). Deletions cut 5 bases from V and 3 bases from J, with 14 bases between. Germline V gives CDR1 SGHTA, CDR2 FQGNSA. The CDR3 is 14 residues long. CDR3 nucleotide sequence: TGTGCCAGCAGCGGGAGCCGGGACAACTACGAGCAGTACTTC. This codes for CASSGSRDNYEQYF. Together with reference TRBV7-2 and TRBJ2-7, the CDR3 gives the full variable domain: GAGVSQSPSNKVTEKGKDVELRCDPISGHTALYWYRQSLGQGLEFLIYFQGNSAPDKSGLPSDRFSAERTGGSVSTLTIQRTQQEDSAVYLCASSGSRDNYEQYFGPGTRLTVT.

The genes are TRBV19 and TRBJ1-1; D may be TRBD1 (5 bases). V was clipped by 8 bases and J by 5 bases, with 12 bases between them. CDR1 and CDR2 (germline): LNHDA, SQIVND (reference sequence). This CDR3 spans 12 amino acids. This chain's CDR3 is CASRDPGTEAFF. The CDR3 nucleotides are TGTGCCAGTCGGGACCCAGGGACTGAAGCTTTCTTT. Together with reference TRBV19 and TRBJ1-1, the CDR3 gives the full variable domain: DGGITQSPKYLFRKEGQNVTLSCEQNLNHDAMYWYRQDPGQGLRLIYYSQIVNDFQKGDIAEGYSVSREKKESFPLTVTSAQKNPTAFYLCASRDPGTEAFFGQGTRLTVV.

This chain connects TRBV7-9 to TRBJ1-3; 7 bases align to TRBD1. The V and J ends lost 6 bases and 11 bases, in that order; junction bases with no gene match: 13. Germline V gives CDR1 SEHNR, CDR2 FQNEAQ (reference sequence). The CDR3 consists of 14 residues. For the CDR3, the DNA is TGTGCCAGCAGACCGCAGGGGGACATCAGCTCCATATATTTT. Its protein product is CASRPQGDISSIYF. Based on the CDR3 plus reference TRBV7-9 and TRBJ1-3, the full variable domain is DTGVSQNPRHKITKRGQNVTFRCDPISEHNRLYWYRQTLGQGPEFLTYFQNEAQLEKSRLLSDRFSAERPKGSFSTLEIQRTEQGDSAMYLCASRPQGDISSIYFGEGSWLTVV.

CDR3 protein: CASSRQEGYGYTF. The CDR3 DNA sequence: TGTGCCAGCAGTCGACAGGAGGGCTATGGCTACACCTTC. This rearrangement joins TRBV14 to TRBJ1-2, with D possibly being TRBD1 (6 bases). The CDR3 length is 13 residues. Germline V CDR1 and CDR2: SGHDN, FVKESK. V lost 6 bases to trimming and J lost 4 bases, with 12 bases between them.

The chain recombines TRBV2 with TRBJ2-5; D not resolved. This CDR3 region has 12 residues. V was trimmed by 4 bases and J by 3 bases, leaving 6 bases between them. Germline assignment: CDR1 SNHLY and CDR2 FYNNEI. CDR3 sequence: CASSAYKETQYF. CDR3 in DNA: TGTGCCAGCAGTGCCTACAAAGAGACCCAGTACTTC.

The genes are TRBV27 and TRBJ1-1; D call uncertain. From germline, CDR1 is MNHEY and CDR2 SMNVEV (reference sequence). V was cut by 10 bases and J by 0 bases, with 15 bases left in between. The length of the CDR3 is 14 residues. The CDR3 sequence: CATYGNRLNTEAFF. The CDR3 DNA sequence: TGTGCCACCTACGGGAACAGACTGAACACTGAAGCTTTCTTT.

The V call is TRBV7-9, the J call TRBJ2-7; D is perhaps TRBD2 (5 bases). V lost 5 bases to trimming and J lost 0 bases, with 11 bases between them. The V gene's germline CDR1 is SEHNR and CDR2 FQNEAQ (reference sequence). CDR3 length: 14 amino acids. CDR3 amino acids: CASSKSGSSYEQYV. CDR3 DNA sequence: TGTGCCAGCAGCAAAAGTGGGAGCTCCTACGAGCAGTACGTC.

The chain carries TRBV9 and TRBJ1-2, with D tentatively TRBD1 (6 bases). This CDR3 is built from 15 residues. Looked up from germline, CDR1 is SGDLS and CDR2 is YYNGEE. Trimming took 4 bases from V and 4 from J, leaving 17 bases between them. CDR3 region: CASSTQPGTLYGYTF. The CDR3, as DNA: TGTGCCAGCAGCACCCAACCCGGGACACTCTATGGCTACACCTTC.

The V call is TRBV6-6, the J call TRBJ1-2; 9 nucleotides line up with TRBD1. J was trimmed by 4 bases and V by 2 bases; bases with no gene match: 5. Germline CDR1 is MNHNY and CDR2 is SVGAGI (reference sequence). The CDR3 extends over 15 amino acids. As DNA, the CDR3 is TGTGCCAGCAGTTACGGCCAGACAGGGGGCTATGGCTACACCTTC. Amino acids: CASSYGQTGGYGYTF.

The CDR3 DNA reads as TGTGCCAGCAGCCGGGGACAGCACTATGGCTACACCTTC. This encodes CASSRGQHYGYTF. The chain combines TRBV7-9 with TRBJ1-2, with 7 positions matching TRBD1. The CDR3 sequence is 13 residues long. The junction had 3 bases not matched to a gene; V was cut back by 5 bases and J by 3 bases. Germline assignment: CDR1 SEHNR and CDR2 FQNEAQ (reference sequence).

CDR3 sequence: CASSPGTGIYEQYV. DNA of the CDR3: TGTGCCAGCAGCCCCGGGACAGGGATCTACGAGCAGTACGTC. V and J are TRBV6-1 and TRBJ2-7; 9 positions agree with TRBD1. The V gene's germline CDR1 is MNHNS and CDR2 SASEGT. Trimming cost V 6 bases and J 3 bases; bases outside gene matches: 6. This CDR3 comprises 14 residues.

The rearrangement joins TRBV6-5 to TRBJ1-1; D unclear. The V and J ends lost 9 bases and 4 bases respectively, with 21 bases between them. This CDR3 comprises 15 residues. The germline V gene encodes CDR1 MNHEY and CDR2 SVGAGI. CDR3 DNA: TGTGCCAGTCGAATCGGGAGAGGGTTGACCACTGAAGCTTTCTTT. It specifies CASRIGRGLTTEAFF.

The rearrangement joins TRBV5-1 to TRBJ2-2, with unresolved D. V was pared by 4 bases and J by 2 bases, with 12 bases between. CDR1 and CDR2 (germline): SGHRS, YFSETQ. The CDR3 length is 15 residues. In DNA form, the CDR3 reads TGCGCCAGCAGCCTCCTGACCACAAACACCGGGGAGCTGTTTTTT. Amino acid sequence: CASSLLTTNTGELFF.

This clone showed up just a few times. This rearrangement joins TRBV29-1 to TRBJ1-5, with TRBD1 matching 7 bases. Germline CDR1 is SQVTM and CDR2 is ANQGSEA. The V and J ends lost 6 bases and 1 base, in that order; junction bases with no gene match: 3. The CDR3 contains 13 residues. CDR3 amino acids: CSVATGSNQPQHF. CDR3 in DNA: TGCAGCGTCGCGACAGGGAGCAATCAGCCCCAGCATTTT.

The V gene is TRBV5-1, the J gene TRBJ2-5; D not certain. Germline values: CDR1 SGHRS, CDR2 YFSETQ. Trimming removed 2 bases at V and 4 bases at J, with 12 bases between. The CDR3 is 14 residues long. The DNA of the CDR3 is TGCGCCAGCAGCTTCGGGTCCAGTGGAGAGACCCAGTACTTC. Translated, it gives CASSFGSSGETQYF. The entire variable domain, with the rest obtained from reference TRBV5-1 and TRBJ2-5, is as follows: KAGVTQTPRYLIKTRGQQVTLSCSPISGHRSVSWYQQTPGQGLQFLFEYFSETQRNKGNFPGRFSGRQFSNSRSEMNVSTLELGDSALYLCASSFGSSGETQYFGPGTRLLVL.

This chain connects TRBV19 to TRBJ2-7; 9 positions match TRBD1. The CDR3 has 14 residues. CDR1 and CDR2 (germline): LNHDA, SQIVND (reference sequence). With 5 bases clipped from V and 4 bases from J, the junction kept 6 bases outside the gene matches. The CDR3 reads CASSWTGTGYEQYF. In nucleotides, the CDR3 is TGTGCCAGTAGTTGGACCGGGACAGGGTACGAGCAGTACTTC.

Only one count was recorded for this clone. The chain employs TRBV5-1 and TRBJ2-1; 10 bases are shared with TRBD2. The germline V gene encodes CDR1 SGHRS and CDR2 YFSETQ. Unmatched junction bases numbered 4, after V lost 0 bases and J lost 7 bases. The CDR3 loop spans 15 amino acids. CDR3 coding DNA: TGCGCCAGCAGCTTGGCTAGCGGGAGTAGGAATGAGCAGTTCTTC. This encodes CASSLASGSRNEQFF.

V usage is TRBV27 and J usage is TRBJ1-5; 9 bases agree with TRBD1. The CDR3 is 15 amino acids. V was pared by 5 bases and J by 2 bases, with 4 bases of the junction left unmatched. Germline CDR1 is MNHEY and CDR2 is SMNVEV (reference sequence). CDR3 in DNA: TGTGCCAGCAGTGCGCGGACAGGGGGCAATCAGCCCCAGCATTTT. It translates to CASSARTGGNQPQHF.